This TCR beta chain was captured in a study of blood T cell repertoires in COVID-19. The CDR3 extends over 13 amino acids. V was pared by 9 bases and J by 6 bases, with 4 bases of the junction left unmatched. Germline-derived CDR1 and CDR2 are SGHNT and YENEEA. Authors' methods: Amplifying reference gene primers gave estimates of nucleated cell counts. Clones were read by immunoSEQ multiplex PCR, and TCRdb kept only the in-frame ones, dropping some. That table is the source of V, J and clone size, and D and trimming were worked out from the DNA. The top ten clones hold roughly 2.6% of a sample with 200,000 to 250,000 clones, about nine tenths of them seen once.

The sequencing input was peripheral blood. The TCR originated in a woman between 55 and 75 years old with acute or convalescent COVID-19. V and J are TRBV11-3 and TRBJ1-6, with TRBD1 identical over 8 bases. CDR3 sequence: CASGDRINSPLHF. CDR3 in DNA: TGTGCCAGTGGGGACAGGATTAATTCACCCCTCCACTTT.